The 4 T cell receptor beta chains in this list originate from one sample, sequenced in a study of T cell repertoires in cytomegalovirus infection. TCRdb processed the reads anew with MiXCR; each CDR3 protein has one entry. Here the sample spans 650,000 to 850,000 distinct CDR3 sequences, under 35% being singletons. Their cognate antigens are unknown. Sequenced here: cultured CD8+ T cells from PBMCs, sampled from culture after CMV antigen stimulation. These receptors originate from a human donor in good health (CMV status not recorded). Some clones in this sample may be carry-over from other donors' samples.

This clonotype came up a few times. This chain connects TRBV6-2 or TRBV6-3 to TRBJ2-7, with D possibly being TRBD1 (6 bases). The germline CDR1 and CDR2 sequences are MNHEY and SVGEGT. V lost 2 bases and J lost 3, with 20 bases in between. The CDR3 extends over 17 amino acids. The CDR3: CASSYRQASIIGYEQYV. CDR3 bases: TGTGCCAGCAGTTACCGACAGGCGTCCATCATAGGCTACGAGCAGTACGTC.

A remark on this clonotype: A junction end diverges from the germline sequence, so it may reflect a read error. DNA of the CDR3: TGTTCCAGCAGCTTAGGTCTTTCCGAGCAGTACTTC. Translated, it gives CSSSLGLSEQYF. The V and J genes are TRBV5-5 and TRBJ2-7, with D unresolved. Germline assignment: CDR1 SGHKS and CDR2 YYEKEE (reference sequence). The CDR3 totals 12 residues.

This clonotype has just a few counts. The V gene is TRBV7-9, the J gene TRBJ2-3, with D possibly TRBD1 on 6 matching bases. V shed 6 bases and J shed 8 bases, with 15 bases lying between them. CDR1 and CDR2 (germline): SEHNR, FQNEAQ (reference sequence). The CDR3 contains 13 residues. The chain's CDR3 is CASSPTGIVTQYF. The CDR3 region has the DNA TGTGCCAGCAGTCCCACAGGGATCGTTACGCAGTATTTT.

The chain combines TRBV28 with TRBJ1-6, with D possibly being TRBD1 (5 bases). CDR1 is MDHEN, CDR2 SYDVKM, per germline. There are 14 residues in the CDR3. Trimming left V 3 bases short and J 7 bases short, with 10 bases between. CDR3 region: CASSLVTVNSPLHF. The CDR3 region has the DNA TGTGCCAGCAGTTTGGTGACAGTGAATTCACCCCTCCACTTT.